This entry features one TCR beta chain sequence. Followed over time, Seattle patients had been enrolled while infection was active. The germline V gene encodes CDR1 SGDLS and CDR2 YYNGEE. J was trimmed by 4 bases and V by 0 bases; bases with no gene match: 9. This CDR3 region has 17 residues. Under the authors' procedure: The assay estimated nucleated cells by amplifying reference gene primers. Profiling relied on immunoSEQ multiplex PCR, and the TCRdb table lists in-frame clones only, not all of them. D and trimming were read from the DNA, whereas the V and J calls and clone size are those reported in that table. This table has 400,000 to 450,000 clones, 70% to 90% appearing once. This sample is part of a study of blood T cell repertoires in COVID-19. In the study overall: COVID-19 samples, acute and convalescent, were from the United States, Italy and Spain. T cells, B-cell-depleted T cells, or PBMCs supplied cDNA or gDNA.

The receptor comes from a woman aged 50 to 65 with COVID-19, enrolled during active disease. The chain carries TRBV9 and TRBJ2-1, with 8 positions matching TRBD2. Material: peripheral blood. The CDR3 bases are TGTGCCAGCAGCGTAGGGGGTAATAGCGGGGTTTACAATGAGCAGTTCTTC. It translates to CASSVGGNSGVYNEQFF.